This T cell receptor beta chain was captured in a study of spatial heterogeneity in lung cancer. Across the whole study: Each distinct TCR and UMI combination averaged more than ten appearances in raw reads.

This CDR3 spans 15 amino acids. Germline V gene lookup returns CDR1 SSHAT and CDR2 FNYEAQ (reference sequence). The junction had 9 bases not matched to a gene; V was cut back by 11 bases and J by 1 base. Study outcomes and limitations: It was estimated that coverage of tumor T cells reached around 6.3% for alpha chains and around 14% for beta chains. Within tumors, counts of expanded alpha and beta TCRs tracked tumor mutation counts.

The time point denotes: sample taken at primary tumor resection. The donor group consisted of under 90 patients who had untreated, early-stage non-small cell lung cancer. Researchers sequenced whole RNA taken from tumor, nontumor lung or frozen PBMC without sorting. TCRdb called the 5' RACE reads again in MiXCR, with one record for every CDR3 protein. Of approximately 94,000 distinct CDR3 sequences listed, about 4.4% are singletons. This clonotype was seen a few times. Its specificity is unknown. Sequencing was performed on lung tumor tissue, taken at surgery. This sequence originates from a male donor with early-stage non-small cell lung cancer. The rearrangement uses TRBV7-7 and TRBJ2-5; 11 bases fit TRBD1. The CDR3 bases are TGTGCCGTCAGCGGGACAGGGGGGTCCCAAGAGACCCAGTACTTC. Protein sequence: CAVSGTGGSQETQYF.